This T cell receptor (beta chain) was recorded in a study of T-cell reconstitution after alpha-beta-depleted transplantation in children. Study findings and constraints: Where alpha-beta T cells came from about two months after transplant was reportedly several hundred expanded graft clones. By one year post-transplant, T-cell counts and diversity largely arose from T cells that were newly produced.

Trimming removed 6 bases from V and 4 bases from J, with 15 bases in between. The CDR3 is made up of 15 amino acids. CDR1 and CDR2 from the germline V gene are SNHLY and FYNNEI. During its preparation, the TCRbeta library received unique molecular identifiers. TCRdb re-called the PCR reads through MiXCR, storing one row per CDR3 protein. The sample consists of about 640,000 distinct CDR3 sequences, 10% to 15% of them appearing once. About this clonotype itself: Its matching antigen is unknown.

The rearrangement links TRBV2 to TRBJ1-4, with a tentative D call TRBD1 (6 bases). This clonotype was obtained from a male patient aged 10 to 17 who had a stem cell transplant for acute myeloid leukemia, so the T cells may come from the graft donor. Sequencing used PBMCs, mostly from graft donor cells, obtained 360 days after TCRalphabeta/CD19-depleted stem cell transplant. DNA for the CDR3: TGTGCCAGCAGATCCACCAGGGGACGTAATGAAAAACTGTTTTTT. It translates to CASRSTRGRNEKLFF.